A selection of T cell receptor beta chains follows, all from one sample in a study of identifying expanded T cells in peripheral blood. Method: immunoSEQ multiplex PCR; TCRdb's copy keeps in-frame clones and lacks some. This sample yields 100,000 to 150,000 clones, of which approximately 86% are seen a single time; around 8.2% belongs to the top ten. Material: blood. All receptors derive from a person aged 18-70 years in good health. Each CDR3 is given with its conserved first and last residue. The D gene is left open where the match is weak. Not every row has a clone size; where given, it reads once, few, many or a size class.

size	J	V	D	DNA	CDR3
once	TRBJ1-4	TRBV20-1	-	TGCAGTGCTAGGGATGAAAAACTGTTTTTT	CSARDEKLFF
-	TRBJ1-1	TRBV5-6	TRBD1	TGTGCCAGCAGCTCGATCAAAGACAGGGCCGAATCTGAAGCTTTCTTT	CASSSIKDRAESEAFF
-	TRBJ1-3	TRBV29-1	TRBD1	TGCAGCGCACGGACAGGGGAGGCTGGAAACACCATATATTTT	CSARTGEAGNTIYF
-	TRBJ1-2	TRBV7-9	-	TGTGCCAGCAGCCCCTCGGGAGGGGCTGGCTATGGCTACACCTTC	CASSPSGGAGYGYTF
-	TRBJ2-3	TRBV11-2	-	TGTGCCAGCAGTCGAGACGGAGATACGCAGTATTTT	CASSRDGDTQYF
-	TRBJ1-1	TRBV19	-	TGTGCCAGTAGTTCTATTTTGAACACTGAAGCTTTCTTT	CASSSILNTEAFF
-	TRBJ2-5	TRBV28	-	TGTGCCAGCAGTTTATCCTGGCAGAGCCAAGAGACCCAGTACTTC	CASSLSWQSQETQYF
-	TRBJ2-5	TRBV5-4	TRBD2	TGTGCCAGCAGCTTACCAAGCGGGAGTTTTGAGACCCAGTACTTC	CASSLPSGSFETQYF
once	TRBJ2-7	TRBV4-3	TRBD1	TGCGCCAGCAGCCACTCCGGGACAGGGGAGTACGAGCAGTACTTC	CASSHSGTGEYEQYF
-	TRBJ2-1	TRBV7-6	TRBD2	TGTGCCAGCAGCTTAGAGGGCGGGAGGGACGATGAGCAGTTCTTC	CASSLEGGRDDEQFF
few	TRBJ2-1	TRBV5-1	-	TGCGCCAGCAGCTTACCAGGCTCCTACTACAATGAGCAGTTCTTC	CASSLPGSYYNEQFF
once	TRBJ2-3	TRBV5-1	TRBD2	TGCGCCAGCAGCTTCGTAGCGGGTAGTTGGAGTACGCAGTATTTT	CASSFVAGSWSTQYF
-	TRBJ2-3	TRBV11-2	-	TGTGCCAGCAGCTTAGGAGGGGGCACAGATACGCAGTATTTT	CASSLGGGTDTQYF
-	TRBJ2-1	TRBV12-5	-	TGTGCTAGTGGTTTGATTTCCAATGAGCAGTTCTTC	CASGLISNEQFF
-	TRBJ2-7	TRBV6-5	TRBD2	TGTGCCAGCAGACCACCTAGCGGGGCTGCCTACGAGCAGTACTTC	CASRPPSGAAYEQYF
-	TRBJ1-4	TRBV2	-	TGTGCCAGCAGGGCCAATAGGGATGAAAAACTGTTTTTT	CASRANRDEKLFF
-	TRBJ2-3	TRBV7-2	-	TGTGCCAGCAGCTTGGTTATTTATACGCAGTATTTT	CASSLVIYTQYF
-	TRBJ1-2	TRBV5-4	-	TGTGCCAGCAGCTTGGTAACGGAGAGCTATGGCTACACCTTC	CASSLVTESYGYTF
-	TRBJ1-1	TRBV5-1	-	TGCGCCAGCAGCTTGAACTACGGGGCGGAAGCTTTCTTT	CASSLNYGAEAFF
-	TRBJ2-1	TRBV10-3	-	TGTGCCATCAGCGATACTAGGAGCTCCTACAATGAGCAGTTCTTC	CAISDTRSSYNEQFF
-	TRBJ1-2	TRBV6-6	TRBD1	TGTGCCAGCAGAAACCTCCGGGACAGCCCTTTTGGCTACACCTTC	CASRNLRDSPFGYTF
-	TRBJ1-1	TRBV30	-	TGTGCCTGGACTCAACCGGGACGCCCGAACACTGAAGCTTTCTTT	CAWTQPGRPNTEAFF
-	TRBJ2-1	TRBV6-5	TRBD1	TGTGCCAGCAGGCCGGGACAGGGTAATAATGAGCAGTTCTTC	CASRPGQGNNEQFF